This T cell receptor (beta chain) was obtained from a study of response to subunit inactivated influenza vaccine. General observations from the study: Each seasonal influenza vaccination, the authors suggested, recruits few new T cells.

This clonotype was detected ten times or more. Its cognate antigen is unknown. TCRdb reanalysed the RT-PCR reads using MiXCR and keeps one entry per CDR3 protein. The sample includes hundreds of thousands of distinct CDR3 sequences, roughly 22% of them seen just once. Trimming pared 6 bases from V and 0 bases from J, leaving 17 bases between. Germline V gene data show CDR1 as LNHDA and CDR2 as SQIVND (reference sequence). The CDR3 length is 16 residues. This sequence was found in a man between 50 and 69 years old who received an inactivated influenza vaccine. The gene calls are TRBV19 and TRBJ1-1, with a tentative D call TRBD1 (6 bases). Specimen: PBMCs from blood, collected 21 months after vaccination. The CDR3, as DNA: TGTGCCAGTAGAGGATTACAGGGTATCATGAACACTGAAGCTTTCTTT. Residues: CASRGLQGIMNTEAFF.